The 2 T cell receptor beta chains in this list originate from one sample, sequenced in a study of CXCR3-negative and CXCR3-positive naive CD8 T cells. With UMI labels, 5' RACE was used to prepare the TRB cDNA libraries. TCRdb re-called the 5' RACE reads and shows each CDR3 protein once, DNA omitted. The repertoire table contains about 5,500 distinct CDR3 sequences. Sequencing was done on a sample of naive CXCR3- CD8+ T cells from blood. Documented subset: CD45RO-CCR7+CD27+CD95- naive CD8+ T cells lacking CXCR3 (TNR3-). The receptors come from a human donor in good health. Some clones in this sample may be carry-over from other donors' samples.

The rearrangement uses TRBV4-3 and TRBJ2-7; the D call of TRBD2 rests on TCRdb alone, since no DNA is present to check it. Germline CDR1 is LGHNA and CDR2 is YSLEER. This CDR3 has 16 amino acids. CDR3 protein: CASSQDRTSGGAEQYF.

This chain joins TRBV2 and TRBJ2-3; the D call of TRBD2 rests on TCRdb alone, since no DNA is present to check it. Per germline, CDR1 SNHLY and CDR2 FYNNEI. The CDR3 is 15 amino acids. Here the CDR3 reads CASANRDLSTDTQYF.